This T cell receptor beta chain was identified in a study of a mutant IDH1 vaccine in newly diagnosed glioma. As for the study in general: The treated group averaged about 39 years old and was 62.5% male, roughly 38% female. Patients got radiotherapy, temozolomide, or both beforehand, and most got both.

Only in-frame clones appear in the TCRdb table, and some are missing; sequencing was by immunoSEQ multiplex PCR. The sample contains tens of thousands of clones, roughly 82% of which appear only once. Time point meaning: baseline, week 1 (first vaccination visit). Stated treatment: pre-vaccination baseline after standard-of-care therapy. Each tumor in the donors was a new WHO grade 3 or 4 astrocytoma, IDH1-mutant and ATRX-lost. This CDR3 has 12 amino acids. The germline V and J ends were trimmed by 5 bases and 8 bases, with 15 bases remaining between them. Germline loops: CDR1 GTSNPN, CDR2 SVGIG (reference sequence).

Here the sequenced sample was PBMCs, taken from a glioma patient treated with radiotherapy, temozolomide or both. The V and J genes are TRBV30 and TRBJ1-2; D ambiguous. This clonotype originated in a man in his forties with glioma. Some clones in this sample may be carry-over from other donors' samples. The CDR3 spells CAWGGIFGGYTF. The CDR3 DNA reads as TGTGCCTGGGGCGGTATTTTTGGCGGCTACACCTTC. The full variable domain, in which reference TRBV30 and TRBJ1-2 provide the parts outside the CDR3, is SQTIHQWPATLVQPVGSPLSLECTVEGTSNPNLYWYRQAAGRGLQLLFYSVGIGQISSEVPQNLSASRPQDRQFILSSKKLLLSDSGFYLCAWGGIFGGYTFGSGTRLTVV.